This T cell receptor (beta chain) was retrieved from a study of control samples from healthy donors and cancer patients. Generated by immunoSEQ multiplex PCR, the TCRdb table keeps only in-frame clones and is missing some. The table lists 170,000 or so clones, 90% to 95% of them singletons. Trimming shortened V by 5 bases and J by 3 bases, and 18 bases separated the two germline ends. The length of the CDR3 is 15 residues. Per the germline V gene, CDR1 is SGHTS and CDR2 is YDEGEE. Sequencing was done on a sample of blood. The chain couples TRBV5-8 to TRBJ2-7; D gene uncertain. The source of this sequence is a young man in good health. CDR3 nucleotide sequence: TGTGCCAGCAGACCAACCGCTGGCATTATCTACGAGCAGTACTTC. It encodes CASRPTAGIIYEQYF.